A selection of T cell receptor beta chains follows, all from one sample in a study of T-cell reconstitution after alpha-beta-depleted transplantation in children. TCRdb re-analysed the PCR reads in MiXCR, keeping a single row per CDR3 protein. The table includes 70,000 to 95,000 distinct CDR3 sequences, 18% detected once. This specimen was PBMCs, mostly from graft donor cells, taken 360 days after TCRalphabeta/CD19-depleted stem cell transplant. These receptors originate from a male patient aged 2 to 10 who had a stem cell transplant for acute lymphoblastic leukemia, so the T cells may come from the graft donor. The CDR3 runs from the conserved cysteine through the conserved F or W. D genes are given only for firm matches. Some rows have no size entry. The others give once, few or many, or a class for an expanded clone.

V gene: TRBV5-1; J gene: TRBJ2-5; clone size: NA; D gene: TRBD2; CDR3 DNA: TGCGCGAGCAGGCCTAGCGGGACCCAAGAGACCCAGTACTTC; CDR3 protein: CASRPSGTQETQYF
V gene: TRBV27; J gene: TRBJ1-4; clone size: many; D gene: TRBD1; CDR3 DNA: TGTGCCAGCAGTTTTACAGGGGAGAATGAAAAACTGTTTTTT; CDR3 protein: CASSFTGENEKLFF
V gene: TRBV7-8; J gene: TRBJ2-5; clone size: NA; D gene: NA; CDR3 DNA: TGTGCCAGCAGCAGCAGCGGACAAGAGACCCAGTACTTC; CDR3 protein: CASSSSGQETQYF
V gene: TRBV12-3/TRBV12-4; J gene: TRBJ2-1; clone size: NA; D gene: NA; CDR3 DNA: TGTGCCAGCAGTTCAACAATTCCGGGACTGAATCAGCATGAGCAGTTCTTC; CDR3 protein: CASSSTIPGLNQHEQFF
V gene: TRBV11-1; J gene: TRBJ2-3; clone size: few; D gene: TRBD2; CDR3 DNA: TGTGCCAGCAGCCCGACTAGCGGGAGGAGACTTACCACAGATACGCAGTATTTT; CDR3 protein: CASSPTSGRRLTTDTQYF
V gene: TRBV20-1; J gene: TRBJ2-1; clone size: NA; D gene: TRBD2; CDR3 DNA: TGCAGTGCTTCCGGGACTAGCCTTTACAATGAGCAGTTCTTC; CDR3 protein: CSASGTSLYNEQFF
V gene: TRBV6-1; J gene: TRBJ2-3; clone size: NA; D gene: NA; CDR3 DNA: TGTGCCAGCAGTGAAAGAACAGGTTTCCTCAAGCGAGGCGATACGCAGTATTTT; CDR3 protein: CASSERTGFLKRGDTQYF
V gene: TRBV3-1; J gene: TRBJ2-3; clone size: few; D gene: TRBD2; CDR3 DNA: TGTGCCAGCAGCCGGGGACTAGCAACAGATACGCAGTATTTT; CDR3 protein: CASSRGLATDTQYF
V gene: TRBV7-6; J gene: TRBJ2-3; clone size: NA; D gene: TRBD2; CDR3 DNA: TGTGCCAGCAGCTTAGAGCCTAGCGGGCAAATCTATACGCAGTATTTT; CDR3 protein: CASSLEPSGQIYTQYF
V gene: TRBV7-9; J gene: TRBJ2-3; clone size: NA; D gene: NA; CDR3 DNA: TGTGCCAGCAGCTTCGCGGCGACCATCACAGATACGCAGTATTTT; CDR3 protein: CASSFAATITDTQYF
V gene: TRBV7-2; J gene: TRBJ2-2; clone size: few; D gene: NA; CDR3 DNA: TGTGCCAGCAGCATTCGGAAGGATAACACCGGGGAGCTGTTTTTT; CDR3 protein: CASSIRKDNTGELFF
V gene: TRBV3-1; J gene: TRBJ2-7; clone size: NA; D gene: NA; CDR3 DNA: TGTGCCAGCAGCCAAGTAGCGAGACGTTCCTACGAGCAGTACTTC; CDR3 protein: CASSQVARRSYEQYF
V gene: TRBV2; J gene: TRBJ1-2; clone size: many; D gene: NA; CDR3 DNA: TGTGCCAGCAGTGTCGTGGAGGCTCTGGGCTACACCTTC; CDR3 protein: CASSVVEALGYTF
V gene: TRBV7-9; J gene: TRBJ2-7; clone size: NA; D gene: TRBD2; CDR3 DNA: TGTGCCAGCAGCTTAGGCGGGAGGGCCTACGAGCAGTACTTC; CDR3 protein: CASSLGGRAYEQYF
V gene: TRBV4-1; J gene: TRBJ2-3; clone size: NA; D gene: TRBD2; CDR3 DNA: TGCGCCAGCAGCCAGATTTGGAGCGGGAGAGGTGGAGATACGCAGTATTTT; CDR3 protein: CASSQIWSGRGGDTQYF
V gene: TRBV23-1; J gene: TRBJ2-5; clone size: few; D gene: NA; CDR3 DNA: TGCGCCAGCAGTCAATCTGTAATGTGCGGCATCCGGGAGACGCAAGAGACCCAGTACTTC; CDR3 protein: CASSQSVMCGIRETQETQYF
V gene: TRBV11-3; J gene: TRBJ2-3; clone size: many; D gene: NA; CDR3 DNA: TGTGCCAGCAGCACACCGGGACTTCGCACAGATACGCAGTATTTT; CDR3 protein: CASSTPGLRTDTQYF
V gene: TRBV12-3/TRBV12-4; J gene: TRBJ2-7; clone size: NA; D gene: NA; CDR3 DNA: TGTACCTGCAGTCCAGATGGCTTGCCAGCGGCGGCCTACGAGCAGTACTTC; CDR3 protein: CTCSPDGLPAAAYEQYF
V gene: TRBV5-1; J gene: TRBJ2-4; clone size: few; D gene: TRBD2; CDR3 DNA: TGCGCCAGCAGCTTGGGGCTAGCGGGAGCGGGGAACATTCAGTACTTC; CDR3 protein: CASSLGLAGAGNIQYF
V gene: TRBV3-1; J gene: TRBJ2-5; clone size: NA; D gene: NA; CDR3 DNA: TGTGCCAGCAGCCAAGATAAGCAGGGTCCCTGGGAGACCCAGTACTTC; CDR3 protein: CASSQDKQGPWETQYF
V gene: TRBV28; J gene: TRBJ1-1; clone size: many; D gene: NA; CDR3 DNA: TGTGCCAGCAGTTCCCCCTTTCAGGGCCCATCCTACGGAGCTTTCTTT; CDR3 protein: CASSSPFQGPSYGAFF
V gene: TRBV5-1; J gene: TRBJ1-3; clone size: few; D gene: TRBD1; CDR3 DNA: TGCGCCAGCAGCTTAGGGACAGGCCCTATCGGCTCTGGAAACACCATATATTTT; CDR3 protein: CASSLGTGPIGSGNTIYF
V gene: TRBV27; J gene: TRBJ2-7; clone size: NA; D gene: TRBD1; CDR3 DNA: TGTGCCAGCAGGAGGACAGGGGGTCCCTACGAGCAGTACTTC; CDR3 protein: CASRRTGGPYEQYF
V gene: TRBV27; J gene: TRBJ2-7; clone size: few; D gene: NA; CDR3 DNA: TGTGCCAGCAGTTTAGGTGGTCAACCCTCCTACGAGCAGTACTTC; CDR3 protein: CASSLGGQPSYEQYF
V gene: TRBV12-3/TRBV12-4; J gene: TRBJ2-3; clone size: NA; D gene: NA; CDR3 DNA: TGTGCCAGCAGGCAAGCGAGAAGCACAGATACGCAGTATTTT; CDR3 protein: CASRQARSTDTQYF
V gene: TRBV11-2; J gene: TRBJ2-2; clone size: few; D gene: NA; CDR3 DNA: TGTGCCAGCAGCTTAGTAGGACTCAAGGCAAGCGGGGAGCTGTTTTTT; CDR3 protein: CASSLVGLKASGELFF
V gene: TRBV3-1; J gene: TRBJ1-3; clone size: few; D gene: TRBD1; CDR3 DNA: TGTGCCAGCAGCCCCGGGACAGGGAGGCTTTCGGGAAACACCATATATTTT; CDR3 protein: CASSPGTGRLSGNTIYF
V gene: TRBV12-3/TRBV12-4; J gene: TRBJ1-5; clone size: few; D gene: NA; CDR3 DNA: TGTGCCAGCAGACCAGGAACTAGCAATCAGCCCCAGCATTTT; CDR3 protein: CASRPGTSNQPQHF
V gene: TRBV5-1; J gene: TRBJ2-7; clone size: many; D gene: TRBD1; CDR3 DNA: TGCGCCAGCAGCCTAGGACAGGCCCCGCCCTTGGAATACGAGCAGTACTTC; CDR3 protein: CASSLGQAPPLEYEQYF
V gene: TRBV4-1; J gene: TRBJ2-7; clone size: few; D gene: NA; CDR3 DNA: TGCGCCAGCAGCCAAGAGCAGGGGTTCTCCTACGAGCAGTACTTC; CDR3 protein: CASSQEQGFSYEQYF
V gene: TRBV5-1; J gene: TRBJ2-1; clone size: NA; D gene: TRBD2; CDR3 DNA: TGCGCCAGCAGCTTGGGGCTAGCGGGAGCGAATGACCAGTTCTTC; CDR3 protein: CASSLGLAGANDQFF
V gene: TRBV29-1; J gene: TRBJ2-4; clone size: few; D gene: NA; CDR3 DNA: TGCAGCGTTAGGAGTTTCAAAAACATTCAGTACTTC; CDR3 protein: CSVRSFKNIQYF
V gene: TRBV6-5; J gene: TRBJ1-1; clone size: NA; D gene: NA; CDR3 DNA: TGTGCCAGCAGTTCGAAGGGTAACACTGAAGCTTTCTTT; CDR3 protein: CASSSKGNTEAFF
V gene: TRBV7-9; J gene: TRBJ2-1; clone size: few; D gene: TRBD2; CDR3 DNA: TGTGCCAGCAGCTTAAGACTAGCGGGATGGAATGAGCAGTTCTTC; CDR3 protein: CASSLRLAGWNEQFF
V gene: TRBV9; J gene: TRBJ2-1; clone size: NA; D gene: NA; CDR3 DNA: TGTGCCAGCAGCGGCCCTCTCCAGCGGAGCTCCTACAATGAGCAGTTCTTC; CDR3 protein: CASSGPLQRSSYNEQFF
V gene: TRBV11-3; J gene: TRBJ2-5; clone size: few; D gene: NA; CDR3 DNA: TGTGCCAGCAGCTTATTCACAGAGACCCAGTACTTC; CDR3 protein: CASSLFTETQYF
V gene: TRBV5-8; J gene: TRBJ2-3; clone size: NA; D gene: NA; CDR3 DNA: TGTGCCAGCAGCTCTCGGACAAGAAGCACAGATACGCAGTATTTT; CDR3 protein: CASSSRTRSTDTQYF
V gene: TRBV18; J gene: TRBJ2-3; clone size: few; D gene: NA; CDR3 DNA: TGTGCCAGCTCACCAATACATGTCCGGACAGATACGCAGTATTTT; CDR3 protein: CASSPIHVRTDTQYF
V gene: TRBV7-8; J gene: TRBJ2-5; clone size: few; D gene: NA; CDR3 DNA: TGTGCCAGCAGCTTACCTGGGTGGGGCTTACAAGAGACCCAGTACTTC; CDR3 protein: CASSLPGWGLQETQYF
V gene: TRBV11-2; J gene: TRBJ2-1; clone size: many; D gene: TRBD2; CDR3 DNA: TGTGCCAGCAGCCAGACTAGCGGGAGCTACAATGAGCAGTTCTTC; CDR3 protein: CASSQTSGSYNEQFF
V gene: TRBV7-9; J gene: TRBJ2-3; clone size: many; D gene: NA; CDR3 DNA: TGTGCCAGCAGCTCCCCTTTACGGCAACTAGAAGATACGCAGTATTTT; CDR3 protein: CASSSPLRQLEDTQYF
V gene: TRBV12-3/TRBV12-4; J gene: TRBJ1-1; clone size: few; D gene: NA; CDR3 DNA: TGTGCCAGCAGTCGCCATAGCAGGGTGTACACTGAAGCTTTCTTT; CDR3 protein: CASSRHSRVYTEAFF
V gene: TRBV4-1; J gene: TRBJ1-6; clone size: NA; D gene: TRBD1; CDR3 DNA: TGCGCCAGCAGCCAAGATGACAGGGGCAATTCACCCCTCCACTTT; CDR3 protein: CASSQDDRGNSPLHF
V gene: TRBV27; J gene: TRBJ2-7; clone size: NA; D gene: NA; CDR3 DNA: TGTGCCAGCAGTTTAAAACCGATTGCCTACGAGCAGTACTTC; CDR3 protein: CASSLKPIAYEQYF
V gene: TRBV5-1; J gene: TRBJ2-7; clone size: NA; D gene: TRBD1; CDR3 DNA: TGCGCCAGCAGCTCGGACAGGGGGCTGGGGGAGCAGTACTTC; CDR3 protein: CASSSDRGLGEQYF
V gene: TRBV4-1; J gene: TRBJ2-7; clone size: NA; D gene: NA; CDR3 DNA: TGCGCCAGCAGCCAAGAAGGGGCAGGGCTGTCCTACGAGCAGTACTTC; CDR3 protein: CASSQEGAGLSYEQYF
V gene: TRBV20-1; J gene: TRBJ2-3; clone size: few; D gene: TRBD2; CDR3 DNA: TGCAGTGCTAGAGGTCGGACTAGCGGGGAAAGGGATACGCAGTATTTT; CDR3 protein: CSARGRTSGERDTQYF
V gene: TRBV5-1; J gene: TRBJ2-7; clone size: few; D gene: NA; CDR3 DNA: TGCGCCAGCAGCGAGACTGGCGGTACCTACGAGCAGTACTTC; CDR3 protein: CASSETGGTYEQYF
V gene: TRBV12-3/TRBV12-4; J gene: TRBJ2-7; clone size: NA; D gene: NA; CDR3 DNA: TGTGCCAGCAGTTGGGGCTCCTACGAGCAGTACTTC; CDR3 protein: CASSWGSYEQYF
V gene: TRBV5-1; J gene: TRBJ2-1; clone size: many; D gene: NA; CDR3 DNA: TGCGCCAGCAGCTTGAGGTCCCTCCCTCCGGATGAGCAGTTCTTC; CDR3 protein: CASSLRSLPPDEQFF
V gene: TRBV29-1; J gene: TRBJ2-5; clone size: few; D gene: NA; CDR3 DNA: TGCAGCGGTCGGACGGAGCGGAGGGAGACCCAGTACTTC; CDR3 protein: CSGRTERRETQYF